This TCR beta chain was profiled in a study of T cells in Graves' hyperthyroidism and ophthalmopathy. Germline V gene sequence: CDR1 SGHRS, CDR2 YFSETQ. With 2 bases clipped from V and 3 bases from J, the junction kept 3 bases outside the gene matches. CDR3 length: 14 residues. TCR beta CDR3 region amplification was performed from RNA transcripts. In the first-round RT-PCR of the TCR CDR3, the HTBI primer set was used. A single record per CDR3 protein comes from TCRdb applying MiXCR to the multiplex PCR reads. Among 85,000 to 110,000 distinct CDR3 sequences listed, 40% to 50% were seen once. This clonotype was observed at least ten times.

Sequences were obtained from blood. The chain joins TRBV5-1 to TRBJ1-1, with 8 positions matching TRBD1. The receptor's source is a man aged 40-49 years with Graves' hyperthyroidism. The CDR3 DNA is TGCGCCAGCAGCTTCGGACAGGGAGACACTGAAGCTTTCTTT. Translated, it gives CASSFGQGDTEAFF.